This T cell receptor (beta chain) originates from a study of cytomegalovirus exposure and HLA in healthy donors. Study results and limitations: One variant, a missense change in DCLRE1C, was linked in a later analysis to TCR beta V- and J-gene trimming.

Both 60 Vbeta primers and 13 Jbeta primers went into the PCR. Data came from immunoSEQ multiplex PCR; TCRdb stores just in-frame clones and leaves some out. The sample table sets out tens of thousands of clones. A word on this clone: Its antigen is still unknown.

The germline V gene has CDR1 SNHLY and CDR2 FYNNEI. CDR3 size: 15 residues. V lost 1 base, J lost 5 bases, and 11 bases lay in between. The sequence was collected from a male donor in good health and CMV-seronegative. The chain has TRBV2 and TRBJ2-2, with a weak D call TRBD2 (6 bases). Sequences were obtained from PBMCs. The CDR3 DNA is TGTGCCAGCAGTGAAGAGGGTCTAGCGACCGGGGAGCTGTTTTTT. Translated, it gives CASSEEGLATGELFF.